A selection of T cell receptor beta chains follows, all from one sample in a study of cytomegalovirus exposure and HLA in healthy donors. Produced via immunoSEQ multiplex PCR; TCRdb's table is partial and in-frame only. The data show about 44,000 clones, and the top ten clones hold 8% to 10%. The material sequenced was PBMCs. These receptors came from a male donor in good health and CMV-seronegative. The CDR3 runs from the conserved cysteine through the conserved F or W. D genes are given only for firm matches.

D gene: -; J gene: TRBJ2-3; V gene: TRBV5-1; CDR3 protein: CASSIDSFSTDTQYF; CDR3 DNA: TGCGCCAGCAGCATCGACAGCTTTAGCACAGATACGCAGTATTTT
D gene: TRBD2; J gene: TRBJ2-7; V gene: TRBV7-8; CDR3 protein: CASSLGRRGMIEQYF; CDR3 DNA: TGTGCCAGCAGCTTAGGCCGGCGGGGGATGATCGAGCAGTACTTC
D gene: -; J gene: TRBJ2-1; V gene: TRBV5-1; CDR3 protein: CASSLGWGDEQFF; CDR3 DNA: TGCGCCAGCAGCTTGGGGTGGGGCGATGAGCAGTTCTTC
D gene: TRBD1; J gene: TRBJ1-1; V gene: TRBV19; CDR3 protein: CASENRAGGMNTEAFF; CDR3 DNA: TGTGCCAGTGAAAACAGGGCAGGGGGGATGAACACTGAAGCTTTCTTT
D gene: -; J gene: TRBJ2-1; V gene: TRBV4-2; CDR3 protein: CASSPRGLANYNEQFF; CDR3 DNA: TGTGCCAGCAGCCCCCGCGGGCTAGCGAACTACAATGAGCAGTTCTTC
D gene: -; J gene: TRBJ2-7; V gene: TRBV6-1; CDR3 protein: CASSGTSVYEQYF; CDR3 DNA: TGTGCCAGCAGTGGGACTTCCGTCTACGAGCAGTACTTC
D gene: -; J gene: TRBJ1-1; V gene: TRBV6-5; CDR3 protein: CASSYPGRDTAFF; CDR3 DNA: TGTGCCAGCAGTTACCCAGGGAGGGACACAGCTTTCTTT
D gene: -; J gene: TRBJ2-5; V gene: TRBV2; CDR3 protein: CASSRGREETQYF; CDR3 DNA: TGTGCCAGCAGTCGAGGGCGCGAGGAGACCCAGTACTTC
D gene: -; J gene: TRBJ2-5; V gene: TRBV25-1; CDR3 protein: CASNPGSLETQYF; CDR3 DNA: TGTGCCAGCAATCCCGGGAGTTTGGAGACCCAGTACTTC
D gene: -; J gene: TRBJ2-3; V gene: TRBV2; CDR3 protein: CASSGQGTDTQYF; CDR3 DNA: TGTGCCAGCAGTGGACAGGGCACAGATACGCAGTATTTT
D gene: -; J gene: TRBJ2-5; V gene: TRBV2; CDR3 protein: CASKSDKQETQYF; CDR3 DNA: TGTGCCAGCAAGTCGGACAAGCAAGAGACCCAGTACTTC
D gene: TRBD1; J gene: TRBJ2-7; V gene: TRBV7-9; CDR3 protein: CASSLGRTGTYEQYF; CDR3 DNA: TGTGCCAGCAGCTTAGGTAGGACAGGGACCTACGAGCAGTACTTC
D gene: -; J gene: TRBJ2-7; V gene: TRBV6-6; CDR3 protein: CASSYPEAREQYF; CDR3 DNA: TGTGCCAGCAGTTACCCCGAGGCTAGGGAGCAGTACTTC
D gene: -; J gene: TRBJ2-3; V gene: TRBV30; CDR3 protein: CAWSVWAGTDTQYF; CDR3 DNA: TGTGCCTGGAGTGTATGGGCGGGTACAGATACGCAGTATTTT
D gene: -; J gene: TRBJ1-6; V gene: TRBV6-5; CDR3 protein: CASSTRVWDNSPLHF; CDR3 DNA: TGTGCCAGCAGTACACGGGTGTGGGATAATTCACCCCTCCACTTT
D gene: TRBD1; J gene: TRBJ1-1; V gene: TRBV14; CDR3 protein: CASSRITGANTEAFF; CDR3 DNA: TGTGCCAGCAGCCGAATAACAGGGGCCAACACTGAAGCTTTCTTT
D gene: -; J gene: TRBJ2-3; V gene: TRBV5-1; CDR3 protein: CASSFSGASTDTQYF; CDR3 DNA: TGCGCCAGCAGCTTCTCAGGGGCGAGCACAGATACGCAGTATTTT
D gene: TRBD1; J gene: TRBJ2-3; V gene: TRBV4-1; CDR3 protein: CASSQEGTGALRDTQYF; CDR3 DNA: TGCGCCAGCAGCCAAGAAGGGACAGGGGCCCTCCGGGATACGCAGTATTTT
D gene: TRBD2; J gene: TRBJ2-1; V gene: TRBV19; CDR3 protein: CASSRTSGDSDNEQFF; CDR3 DNA: TGTGCCAGTAGTAGAACTAGCGGGGACTCCGACAATGAGCAGTTCTTC
D gene: TRBD2; J gene: TRBJ2-5; V gene: TRBV4-1; CDR3 protein: CASSQGASGGGQETQYF; CDR3 DNA: TGCGCCAGCAGCCAAGGGGCTAGCGGCGGGGGTCAAGAGACCCAGTACTTC
D gene: -; J gene: TRBJ2-7; V gene: TRBV1; CDR3 protein: CTSSQVPREVSAYEQYF; CDR3 DNA: TGCACCAGCAGCCAAGTTCCCCGGGAGGTTAGCGCCTACGAGCAGTACTTC
D gene: -; J gene: TRBJ2-6; V gene: TRBV6-1; CDR3 protein: CASSVSSGANVLTF; CDR3 DNA: TGTGCCAGCAGTGTTAGCTCTGGGGCCAACGTCCTGACTTTC
D gene: TRBD2; J gene: TRBJ2-3; V gene: TRBV7-9; CDR3 protein: CASSLLAGVGGTQYF; CDR3 DNA: TGTGCCAGCAGCTTACTAGCGGGAGTGGGGGGTACGCAGTATTTT
D gene: -; J gene: TRBJ1-1; V gene: TRBV7-8; CDR3 protein: CASSLGGEGSAEAFF; CDR3 DNA: TGTGCCAGCAGCCTGGGGGGTGAGGGGAGCGCTGAAGCTTTCTTT
D gene: TRBD1; J gene: TRBJ2-7; V gene: TRBV4-2; CDR3 protein: CASSVSAGQVAYEQYF; CDR3 DNA: TGTGCCAGCAGCGTATCGGCAGGACAGGTAGCCTACGAGCAGTACTTC
D gene: TRBD2; J gene: TRBJ2-7; V gene: TRBV4-1; CDR3 protein: CASSQPGVSGSGNEQYF; CDR3 DNA: TGCGCCAGCAGCCAGCCAGGAGTTAGCGGGAGTGGGAACGAGCAGTACTTC
D gene: TRBD1; J gene: TRBJ2-7; V gene: TRBV5-1; CDR3 protein: CASSLGGQGDQYF; CDR3 DNA: TGCGCCAGCAGCTTGGGAGGACAGGGAGACCAGTACTTC
D gene: -; J gene: TRBJ2-1; V gene: TRBV7-3; CDR3 protein: CASSLGLGRGNEQFF; CDR3 DNA: TGTGCCAGCAGCTTAGGGCTAGGTAGGGGGAATGAGCAGTTCTTC
D gene: TRBD1; J gene: TRBJ1-1; V gene: TRBV7-6; CDR3 protein: CASSGDRGLYTEAFF; CDR3 DNA: TGTGCCAGCAGCGGGGACAGGGGCCTCTACACTGAAGCTTTCTTT
D gene: TRBD2; J gene: TRBJ2-7; V gene: TRBV11-2; CDR3 protein: CASSSTTFLLAGLYEQYF; CDR3 DNA: TGTGCCAGCAGCTCAACGACATTTTTACTAGCGGGACTGTACGAGCAGTACTTC
D gene: -; J gene: TRBJ2-2; V gene: TRBV4-2; CDR3 protein: CASSQEEAAGELFF; CDR3 DNA: TGTGCCAGCAGCCAAGAAGAGGCGGCCGGGGAGCTGTTTTTT
D gene: -; J gene: TRBJ2-7; V gene: TRBV5-6; CDR3 protein: CASSWAPGDPRGEQYF; CDR3 DNA: TGTGCCAGCAGCTGGGCACCAGGGGACCCGAGGGGCGAGCAGTACTTC
D gene: -; J gene: TRBJ2-1; V gene: TRBV5-1; CDR3 protein: CASSLVPDNEQFF; CDR3 DNA: TGCGCCAGCAGCTTGGTGCCAGACAATGAGCAGTTCTTC
D gene: -; J gene: TRBJ1-2; V gene: TRBV15; CDR3 protein: CATSRDIWESYTF; CDR3 DNA: TGTGCCACCAGCAGAGATATATGGGAGAGCTACACCTTC
D gene: TRBD1; J gene: TRBJ1-1; V gene: TRBV5-1; CDR3 protein: CASSSARQGGYLNTEAFF; CDR3 DNA: TGCGCCAGCAGCTCCGCCAGACAGGGGGGGTATCTGAACACTGAAGCTTTCTTT
D gene: TRBD1; J gene: TRBJ1-1; V gene: TRBV6-5; CDR3 protein: CASRPGQGDEAFF; CDR3 DNA: TGTGCCAGCAGACCAGGACAGGGGGATGAAGCTTTCTTT
D gene: -; J gene: TRBJ2-1; V gene: TRBV11-3; CDR3 protein: CASSFGLPGGNEQFF; CDR3 DNA: TGTGCCAGCAGCTTCGGACTACCTGGAGGCAATGAGCAGTTCTTC
D gene: TRBD1; J gene: TRBJ2-7; V gene: TRBV5-6; CDR3 protein: CASSWSGTGDYEQYF; CDR3 DNA: TGTGCCAGCAGTTGGTCCGGGACAGGGGACTACGAGCAGTACTTC
D gene: -; J gene: TRBJ1-5; V gene: TRBV10-3; CDR3 protein: CAISESARNNQPQHF; CDR3 DNA: TGTGCCATCAGTGAGTCCGCGCGGAACAATCAGCCCCAGCATTTT
D gene: -; J gene: TRBJ1-1; V gene: TRBV15; CDR3 protein: CATSRDRGATEAFF; CDR3 DNA: TGTGCCACCAGCAGAGATCGGGGAGCCACTGAAGCTTTCTTT
D gene: TRBD1; J gene: TRBJ1-5; V gene: TRBV7-8; CDR3 protein: CASSLVRQAGGGGQPQHF; CDR3 DNA: TGTGCCAGCAGCTTAGTCAGACAGGCAGGAGGGGGCGGTCAGCCCCAGCATTTT
D gene: -; J gene: TRBJ2-1; V gene: TRBV7-9; CDR3 protein: CASLHMAENEQFF; CDR3 DNA: TGTGCCAGCCTACATATGGCGGAGAATGAGCAGTTCTTC
D gene: -; J gene: TRBJ2-7; V gene: TRBV7-9; CDR3 protein: CASSITDTYEQYF; CDR3 DNA: TGTGCCAGCAGCATAACTGACACCTACGAGCAGTACTTC
D gene: -; J gene: TRBJ1-5; V gene: TRBV28; CDR3 protein: CASEDRGANQPQHF; CDR3 DNA: TGTGCCAGCGAGGACCGGGGGGCGAATCAGCCCCAGCATTTT
D gene: -; J gene: TRBJ2-7; V gene: TRBV6-6; CDR3 protein: CASSPQGSGEQYF; CDR3 DNA: TGTGCCAGCAGCCCACAGGGATCAGGAGAGCAGTACTTC
D gene: -; J gene: TRBJ1-1; V gene: TRBV19; CDR3 protein: CASKEPNTEAFF; CDR3 DNA: TGTGCCAGTAAAGAGCCGAACACTGAAGCTTTCTTT
D gene: TRBD2; J gene: TRBJ2-2; V gene: TRBV28; CDR3 protein: CASSPWGGTSGPRELFF; CDR3 DNA: TGTGCCAGCAGTCCGTGGGGGGGGACTTCAGGTCCCCGGGAGCTGTTTTTT
D gene: -; J gene: TRBJ2-3; V gene: TRBV6-6; CDR3 protein: CASSYYAGDTQYF; CDR3 DNA: TGTGCCAGCAGTTACTATGCGGGAGATACGCAGTATTTT
D gene: -; J gene: TRBJ1-1; V gene: TRBV5-1; CDR3 protein: CASSLEGANTEAFF; CDR3 DNA: TGCGCCAGCAGCTTGGAAGGGGCGAACACTGAAGCTTTCTTT
D gene: TRBD1; J gene: TRBJ2-7; V gene: TRBV4-2; CDR3 protein: CASSPRTGAYEQYF; CDR3 DNA: TGTGCCAGCAGTCCCCGGACAGGTGCCTACGAGCAGTACTTC
D gene: -; J gene: TRBJ2-7; V gene: TRBV30; CDR3 protein: CAWSQGEVYEQYF; CDR3 DNA: TGTGCCTGGAGTCAAGGAGAGGTTTACGAGCAGTACTTC